Below are 28 T cell receptor beta chains sequenced from a single sample in a study of T cell clonality in common variable immunodeficiency. Repertoires were generated with immunoSEQ multiplex PCR, while TCRdb's copy carries only in-frame clones and drops some. Recorded here are more than 45,000 clones, with no singletons, and the ten leading clones hold around 6.3%. The specimen sequenced was peripheral blood mononuclear cells. These receptors originate from a person aged 18-69 years in good health.

This clone was seen repeatedly, ten times or more. The CDR3 end is not reached by the read, which stops 3 residues before it; the germline J gene fills it in. The chain recombines TRBV30 with TRBJ2-3; possibly TRBD1 for D (5 bases). CDR1 and CDR2 from the germline V gene are GTSNPN and SVGIG (reference sequence). The length of the CDR3 is 15 residues. The CDR3 loop reads CAWSGTDSYNQPQYF. The DNA read from the CDR3 is TGTGCCTGGAGTGGAACCGACAGTTACAATCAGCCG.

This clone was counted a few times. With a much larger clone just one base away, this may be a read error. The read gets to within 3 residues of the CDR3 end, and the germline J gene fills in the rest. The chain joins TRBV6-1 to TRBJ2-3; D unresolved. The germline V gene has CDR1 MNHNS and CDR2 SASEGT. The CDR3 totals 14 residues. CDR3 sequence reads: CASSEELQFEPQYF. Incomplete CDR3 DNA: TGTGCCAGCAGTGAAGAGCTTCAATTCGAGCCG.

This clone was detected many times. Read coverage stops 3 residues before the CDR3 terminus; the germline J gene supplies the remainder. The chain combines TRBV4-1 with TRBJ1-6; tentative D call: TRBD1 (5 bases). Trimming took off 0 bases at V and 2 bases at J, with 11 bases between the two ends. The germline V gene has CDR1 MGHRA and CDR2 YSYEKL. This CDR3 contains 17 residues. The sequenced part of the CDR3 DNA is TGCGCCAGCAGCCAAGATTCGGCAGGGCCCTATAATTCACCC. Protein product: CASSQDSAGPYNSP. The CDR3 in its entirety is CASSQDSAGPYNSPLHF.

This clone was counted at least ten times. Read coverage stops 3 residues before the CDR3 terminus; the germline J gene supplies the remainder. The gene calls are TRBV7-8 and TRBJ1-1, with a possible D match to TRBD1 (6 bases). Trimming took off 5 bases at V and 1 base at J, with 8 bases between the two ends. Germline V gives CDR1 SGHVS, CDR2 FQNEAQ. This CDR3 is 13 amino acids long. CDR3 DNA, as far as it was read: TGTGCCAGCAGCCTGACAGGGAACACTGAA. It yields the protein CASSLTGNTE. The whole CDR3 region reads CASSLTGNTEAFF. The whole variable domain, remainder taken from reference TRBV7-8 and TRBJ1-1, is GAGVSQSPRYKVAKRGQDVALRCDPISGHVSLFWYQQALGQGPEFLTYFQNEAQLDKSGLPSDRFFAERPEGSVSTLKIQRTQQEDSAVYLCASSLTGNTEAFFGQGTRLTVV.

This clone has at least ten counts. CDR3 sequence reads: CASSLESGGADEQFF. The DNA read from the CDR3 is TGTGCCAGCAGCTTAGAATCGGGGGGGGCTGATGAG. The chain uses TRBV7-6 and TRBJ2-1; 8 positions match TRBD2. The read gets to within 3 residues of the CDR3 end, and the germline J gene fills in the rest. The CDR3 length is 15 residues. CDR1 SGHVS and CDR2 FNYEAQ come from the germline V gene. The trim removed 1 base at V and 8 bases at J, leaving 7 bases unmatched.

There are many counts of this clone. The read gets to within 3 residues of the CDR3 end, and the germline J gene fills in the rest. J is TRBJ2-5 and V is TRBV19; TRBD1 matches at 8 bases. The V and J ends lost 0 bases and 7 bases, in that order; junction bases with no gene match: 7. Germline CDR1 reads LNHDA; CDR2 reads SQIVND (reference sequence). The CDR3 contains 15 residues. The covered CDR3 bases are TGTGCCAGTAGTATAGATCAGGGGGCCCGCGGGACC. It specifies CASSIDQGARGT. The full-length CDR3 reads as CASSIDQGARGTQYF.

This clone was counted ten times or more. The CDR3 goes on 3 residues after the read ends, and that part is filled in from the germline J gene. The gene calls are TRBV30 and TRBJ2-2, with 12 nucleotides matching TRBD2. There are 17 residues in the CDR3. After removal of 4 bases from V and 8 bases from J, the junction contained 14 bases not matched to a gene. Germline assignment: CDR1 GTSNPN and CDR2 SVGIG (reference sequence). CDR3 amino acids: CAWIGGLAGSRTGELFF. Incomplete CDR3 DNA: TGTGCCTGGATTGGGGGACTAGCGGGTTCCCGGACTGGGGAG.

This clone was detected many times. The read finishes 3 residues shy of the CDR3 end, and the germline J gene is used to complete it. The gene calls are TRBV7-8 and TRBJ1-4; the D gene is possibly TRBD1 (6 bases). CDR3 length: 14 amino acids. V was trimmed by 5 bases and J by 10 bases, leaving 17 bases between them. Germline CDR1 reads SGHVS; CDR2 reads FQNEAQ. CDR3 DNA, as far as it was read: TGTGCCAGCAGCCCCGGACAGTATCGAGTAAAA. This codes for CASSPGQYRVK. Given in full, the CDR3 is CASSPGQYRVKLFF.

This clone was counted a few times. Read sequence stops 3 residues before the CDR3 end, and the germline J gene provides the missing end. V usage is TRBV11-1 and J usage is TRBJ1-6; 7 bases agree with TRBD1. Germline V gives CDR1 SGHAT, CDR2 FQDESV (reference sequence). The V gene end was trimmed by 4 bases and the J gene end by 10 bases; junction bases not matched to a gene: 1. The CDR3 is 12 residues long. The sequenced CDR3 bases are TGTGCCAGCAGCTACAGGGGATCACCC. Translated: CASSYRGSP. The entire CDR3 is CASSYRGSPLHF.

This clone was observed at least ten times. The CDR3 end falls 3 residues outside the read, so it is completed with the germline J gene. This chain joins TRBV20-1 and TRBJ2-3; 8 bases fit TRBD2. The V and J ends lost 3 bases and 5 bases, in that order; junction bases with no gene match: 4. This CDR3 is built from 13 residues. Germline CDR1 is DFQATT and CDR2 is SNEGSKA (reference sequence). CDR3: CSASGGAIDTQYF. The sequenced part of the CDR3 DNA is TGCAGTGCTAGCGGGGGGGCTATAGATACG.

By sample share, this clone is medium-sized. With the read ending 3 residues before the CDR3 end, the germline J gene is used to fill in that end. This chain links TRBV12-3 or TRBV12-4 with TRBJ2-5; 12 bases are a match to TRBD2. The CDR3 is 19 amino acids. The V segment lost 3 bases and the J segment 2 bases; nucleotides outside the gene matches: 13. CDR3 loop: CASSFDTLTSGGSQETQYF. The CDR3 DNA, read in part, is TGTGCCAGCAGTTTCGATACCCTGACTAGCGGGGGTTCTCAAGAGACC.

This clone occurred many times. The DNA ends 3 residues before the CDR3 does, and the rest of the CDR3 is filled in from the germline J gene. The genes are TRBV4-2 and TRBJ2-7; D is unclear. CDR3 length: 16 amino acids. Trimming removed 0 bases from V and 0 bases from J, with 12 bases in between. CDR1 is LGHNA and CDR2 is YNFKEQ in the germline V gene. This chain's CDR3 is CASSQDARPSSYEQYF. The DNA read from the CDR3 is TGTGCCAGCAGCCAAGACGCCCGACCTAGCTCCTACGAG.

This clone was counted between two and nine times. The missing CDR3 end, 3 residues past where the read stops, is filled in from the germline J gene. This chain joins TRBV7-8 and TRBJ2-5; TRBD1 might be the D (6 bases). V was clipped by 5 bases and J by 4 bases, with 11 bases between them. From germline, CDR1 is SGHVS and CDR2 FQNEAQ. The CDR3 is 13 residues long. The CDR3 reads CASSLRRGETQYF. The CDR3 DNA, read in part, is TGTGCCAGCAGCCTACGCAGGGGAGAGACC.

This clone was counted at least ten times. Sequencing ends 3 residues short of the CDR3 end; the germline J gene provides the rest. The chain uses TRBV20-1 and TRBJ2-3; possibly TRBD2 for D (6 bases). The germline V gene encodes CDR1 DFQATT and CDR2 SNEGSKA (reference sequence). Trimming stripped 1 base from V and 1 base from J, with 9 bases between. The CDR3 consists of 14 residues. The part of the CDR3 DNA that was read is TGCAGTGCTAGAGGGACGGGGGGCACAGATACG. Amino acid sequence: CSARGTGGTDT. The whole CDR3 is CSARGTGGTDTQYF.

This clone has at least ten counts. Read sequence stops 3 residues before the CDR3 end, and the germline J gene provides the missing end. The rearrangement joins TRBV2 to TRBJ2-5; D may be TRBD2 (5 bases). This CDR3 is built from 15 residues. Germline CDR1 and CDR2: SNHLY and FYNNEI. Trimming cost V 7 bases and J 6 bases, with 21 bases left between them. Partial CDR3 DNA: TGTGCCAGCATCAGGCCTGAGCTAGCTGCCAAGACC. It codes for CASIRPELAAKT. In full, the CDR3 reads CASIRPELAAKTQYF.

This clone was found many times. The CDR3 is cut off 3 residues early in the read; its end comes from the germline J gene. The rearrangement uses TRBV20-1 and TRBJ2-5, with D possibly being TRBD2 (7 bases). Germline loops: CDR1 DFQATT, CDR2 SNEGSKA (reference sequence). CDR3 size: 13 residues. Trimming cost V 4 bases and J 2 bases, with 11 bases left between them. CDR3 DNA (partial): TGCAGTGCTATAGGGGGGGGGCAAGAGACC. Translation gives CSAIGGGQET. The whole CDR3 protein reads CSAIGGGQETQYF.

This clone was detected ten times or more. With the read ending 3 residues before the CDR3 end, the germline J gene is used to fill in that end. The chain employs TRBV19 and TRBJ2-1; D may be TRBD2 (5 bases). Germline assignment: CDR1 LNHDA and CDR2 SQIVND (reference sequence). The CDR3 sequence is 13 residues long. V lost 1 base to trimming and J lost 9 bases, with 10 bases between them. The CDR3 is CASSIAGSGEQFF. The sequenced part of the CDR3 DNA is TGTGCCAGTAGTATAGCGGGGAGCGGTGAG. Together with reference TRBV19 and TRBJ2-1, the CDR3 gives the full variable domain: DGGITQSPKYLFRKEGQNVTLSCEQNLNHDAMYWYRQDPGQGLRLIYYSQIVNDFQKGDIAEGYSVSREKKESFPLTVTSAQKNPTAFYLCASSIAGSGEQFFGPGTRLTVL.

This clone was picked up many times. With the read ending 3 residues before the CDR3 end, the germline J gene is used to fill in that end. The same CDR3 arises from other DNA sequences in this sample as well. This sequence joins TRBV6-1 and TRBJ1-2, with a possible D match to TRBD1 (6 bases). CDR3 size: 15 residues. Germline-derived CDR1 and CDR2 are MNHNS and SASEGT. The covered CDR3 bases are TGTGCCAGCAGTGGGACTAGCGGGGGGGCAGATACC. Its translation: CASSGTSGGADT. The entire CDR3 sequence reads CASSGTSGGADTYTF.

The table lists this clone with many counts. Read coverage stops 3 residues before the CDR3 terminus; the germline J gene supplies the remainder. The chain couples TRBV18 to TRBJ1-1; tentatively, D is TRBD1 (6 bases). This CDR3 spans 15 amino acids. The ends were cut back, 2 bases at V and 4 bases at J, with 14 bases in the middle. Germline V gives CDR1 KGHSH, CDR2 LQKENI. The CDR3: CASSPVPEGVTEAFF. The part of the CDR3 DNA that was read is TGTGCCAGCTCACCAGTACCCGAGGGGGTCACTGAA.

This clone was seen a handful of times. The CDR3 goes on 3 residues after the read ends, and that part is filled in from the germline J gene. J is TRBJ2-7 and V is TRBV6-7; D ambiguous. TRBV6-7 has ORF status, its function being uncertain. V gave up 7 bases and J gave up 3 bases, with 16 bases separating them. The CDR3 is 14 amino acids. The CDR3 sequence is CASTHKGRGYEQYF. CDR3 DNA, as far as it was read: TGTGCCAGCACCCACAAGGGTAGAGGCTACGAG.

This clone was counted many times. The read ends 3 residues shy of where the CDR3 ends; the end is completed using the germline J gene. The chain is built from TRBV10-3 and TRBJ2-7; 8 positions match TRBD2. Trimming took 6 bases from V and 1 from J; bases not matched to a gene: 8. Germline CDR1 and CDR2: ENHRY and SYGVKD. The CDR3 length is 15 residues. The CDR3 sequence is CAIRTQERGSYEQYF. The sequenced part of the CDR3 DNA is TGTGCCATCAGGACTCAGGAGCGGGGGTCCTACGAG.

This clone was found many times. The CDR3 is cut off 3 residues early in the read; its end comes from the germline J gene. The rearrangement joins TRBV5-6 to TRBJ1-1, with TRBD1 identical over 8 bases. Germline V gene data show CDR1 as SGHDT and CDR2 as YYEEEE. This CDR3 region has 14 residues. The trim removed 4 bases at V and 0 bases at J, leaving 2 bases unmatched. The CDR3 spells CASSRTGLNTEAFF. The sequenced CDR3 bases are TGTGCCAGCAGCAGGACAGGGCTGAACACTGAA.

The sample holds many counts of this clone. Coverage ceases 3 residues before the CDR3 finishes, and the germline J gene fills in the end. The chain uses TRBV7-2 and TRBJ1-4; D is perhaps TRBD1 (5 bases). The germline V and J ends were trimmed by 5 bases and 5 bases, with 12 bases remaining between them. The CDR3 sequence is 14 residues long. Germline V gives CDR1 SGHTA, CDR2 FQGNSA. Incomplete CDR3 DNA: TGTGCCAGCAGCCCTCTGGGGCAAAATGAAAAA. The encoded protein is CASSPLGQNEK. In full, the CDR3 is CASSPLGQNEKLFF.

This clone was detected only a few times. The CDR3 end lies 3 residues beyond the end of the read and is filled in from the germline J gene. V usage is TRBV5-1 and J usage is TRBJ2-2, with 9 bases fitting TRBD1. This CDR3 is 15 amino acids long. Germline V gene lookup returns CDR1 SGHRS and CDR2 YFSETQ. CDR3 sequence reads: CASSLLTGGSEKLFF. Partial CDR3 DNA: TGCGCCAGCAGCCTATTGACAGGGGGGAGTGAAAAG.

This clone showed up many times. The read halts 3 residues ahead of the CDR3 end, with the missing end drawn from the germline J gene. V and J are TRBV20-1 and TRBJ1-1; 10 bases agree with TRBD1. Germline values: CDR1 DFQATT, CDR2 SNEGSKA (reference sequence). J gave up 0 bases and V 4 bases, and 8 bases lay outside the gene matches. The CDR3 consists of 16 residues. Incomplete CDR3 DNA: TGCAGTGCTAAAACCGGGACAGGGGTCATGAACACTGAA. It specifies CSAKTGTGVMNTE. The whole CDR3 is CSAKTGTGVMNTEAFF.

This clone was detected ten times or more. The read terminates 3 residues ahead of where the CDR3 ends, so the germline J gene completes it. The rearrangement uses TRBV20-1 and TRBJ2-5, with 12 bases aligning to TRBD2. The V and J ends lost 3 bases and 0 bases, in that order; junction bases with no gene match: 5. The CDR3 consists of 16 residues. From germline, CDR1 is DFQATT and CDR2 SNEGSKA (reference sequence). The CDR3 loop is CSARETSGGYQETQYF. The DNA read from the CDR3 is TGCAGTGCTAGGGAGACTAGCGGGGGATACCAAGAGACC.

This clone was detected ten times or more. From the germline J gene comes the end of the CDR3, since the read stops 3 residues before it. The gene calls are TRBV6-1 and TRBJ2-1, with 9 bases identical to TRBD2. The germline V gene has CDR1 MNHNS and CDR2 SASEGT. The CDR3 runs to 15 residues. After removal of 2 bases from V and 3 bases from J, the junction contained 2 bases not matched to a gene. The sequenced part of the CDR3 DNA is TGTGCCAGCAGTGAATTAGCGGGGGTCTACAATGAG. It encodes CASSELAGVYNE. The full CDR3 reads CASSELAGVYNEQFF.

This chain's CDR3 is CASKEGPLESYEQYF. The sequenced CDR3 bases are TGTGCCAGTAAGGAGGGGCCCTTGGAGTCCTACGAG. The chain recombines TRBV19 with TRBJ2-7, with D perhaps matching TRBD2 (6 bases). Read coverage stops 3 residues before the CDR3 terminus; the germline J gene supplies the remainder. This CDR3 has 15 residues. Germline V gene lookup returns CDR1 LNHDA and CDR2 SQIVND (reference sequence). The ends were cut back, 7 bases at V and 1 base at J, with 17 bases in the middle.